By share of the sample, the clone carrying this T cell receptor beta chain is medium-sized (0.01 to 0.1%). The CDR3 has 15 amino acids. The V end lost 6 bases, the J end lost 0 bases, and 14 bases lay between the germline ends. The TRBV12-4/TRBJ1-2 clonotypes were amplified using barcode primers with ligated adaptors. Each CDR3 protein is one row after TCRdb ran MiXCR on the multiplex PCR reads. The sample contains over a thousand distinct CDR3 sequences, 15% to 20% of which appear only once. The V call is TRBV12-3 or TRBV12-4, the J call TRBJ1-2; TRBD1 is a possible D gene (5 bases). The clonotype was recovered from a female donor with breast cancer. Sequencing was performed on naive CD4+ T cells sorted from blood. As to subset: naive CD4+ T cells, CD4+CD45RA+CD25-. Here the CDR3 reads CASRYSGSPNYGYTF. The CDR3 region has the DNA TGTGCCAGCAGGTACTCAGGGTCGCCTAACTATGGCTACACCTTC.